Sequencing of this T cell receptor beta chain was carried out in a study of cytomegalovirus exposure and HLA in healthy donors (dated by TCRdb to 2017 to 2019). Regarding the complete study: An earlier analysis of roughly 630 of the donors reported 250 to 300 Gb of sequence data and 120 million or so unique TCR beta sequences from 150 million to 200 million T cells. The study combined high-throughput TCR immunosequencing, statistical association of individual TCRs with disease status, and machine learning to predict cytomegalovirus infection status. HLA typing covered class I and class II loci at four-digit resolution. To study patterns of TCR occurrence, a later analysis re-analyzed previously published TCR beta repertoires from 666 donors and added high-resolution HLA genotyping. All discovery cohort repertoires had been generated on a single sequencing platform. Typing coverage differed by locus: A, B, C, DRB1 and DQB1 were typed in about 620-630 donors, DQA1 in about 560, DPA1 in approximately 600, and DPB1 in 472. Roughly 300 gigabases of sequencing data and tens of millions of unique TCR sequences made up an early release that covered some 640 HLA-typed donors. Besides the first cohort of roughly 640 subjects, a separate validation cohort made up of 95 to 150 different subjects was used. Donor age, sex, ethnicity and CMV serostatus were compiled together with the repertoire data. On average, over 200,000 unique TCR beta nucleotide sequences were sequenced per donor among roughly 430 genotyped donors of the cohort, with roughly a sixth of those sequences being non-productive. A later genetic analysis used genome-wide SNP genotypes for about 60% of the roughly 700 donors, treating that subset as a discovery cohort. Roughly 5 DR-DQ haplotypes were handled as single units for association and clustering because linkage in the cohort was strong. The aim of the study was to test whether cataloging public T cell receptors could identify signatures of past pathogen exposure. Rather than drawing on any new phenotypic data, the later analysis identified candidate immune exposures from TCR beta sequences and the way those sequences occurred across donors. Among the roughly 400 genotyped donors, approximately 81% belonged to the genetic ancestry cluster associated with self-reported Caucasian donors. The T cell repertoires of under 700 subjects were profiled by immunosequencing and related to cytomegalovirus serostatus. In an earlier analysis of a few hundred of the donors, high-throughput TCR beta sequencing was used to judge whether each TCR beta V gene segment behaved as functional or pseudogenic.

The cohort was made up of several hundred healthy bone marrow donors. All cohort members were sampled while nominally healthy, although unrecorded immune exposures were likely present. The donor was CMV seropositive and belonged to the group of 250 to 300 seropositive cohort members. A peripheral blood sample was provided by each donor, and peripheral blood mononuclear cells were used for TCR beta sequencing. Genomic DNA extraction from the blood cell samples was performed with the Qiagen DNeasy Blood Extraction Kit. The junction shows trimming of 3 bases on V and 0 bases on J, and the gene matches do not reach 9 bases of it. The CDR3 has 18 amino acids, counting the end cysteine and phenylalanine. The sequence is cut down to CDR3 DNA, 54 bases in frame from base 1. CDR1 and CDR2 are drawn from the germline V gene: MNHNS, SASEGT. Broader findings and caveats from the paper: Because some donors lacked HLA typing at each locus, the association tests relied only on the typed subset. An association between a missense DCLRE1C variant and V-gene and J-gene trimming of TCR beta chains was found in a later genetic analysis and replicated in an independent cohort. Most TCR sequences were observed very rarely across donors, whereas some public TCRs were present in many individuals. Specific HLA alleles were associated with roughly 17,000 TCR beta sequences at a false discovery rate of 0.05 in a later analysis. In this cohort, only TCR beta chains were sequenced, and detectable features were limited by the absence of alpha or paired-chain data. In an earlier analysis of approximately 600 of the donors, most TCR beta V segments were observed in productive rearrangements about 87% or about 30% of the time, broadly matching IMGT annotations. Strong co-occurrence of HLA alleles, especially DR and DQ, made assigning TCR associations to individual alleles difficult. Correlated functional status among segregating V segments might reflect linkage disequilibrium, but an unknown experimental factor could not be ruled out. The earlier analysis of almost 600 of the donors excluded roughly 17 rarely observed V segments, including chromosome 9 orphons, because counts were too low. The classifier was reported to diagnose cytomegalovirus status with high specificity and sensitivity in both the original cohort and the validation cohort. A later analysis reported that several top co-occurrence clusters appeared linked to parvovirus B19, influenza, CMV and Epstein-Barr virus. Presence/absence analyses assumed roughly uniform sequencing depth across donors, an assumption that may not hold. A later genetic analysis reported fewer N-insertions in productive TCRs among donors in an Asian-associated ancestry cluster than the roughly 720-donor mean. For the cohort, immune exposure information was limited to CMV serostatus. A cluster of highly shared sequence variants was judged likely to represent a technical artifact of the sequencing pipeline. The authors suggested that the approach could potentially be extended to other disease states and immunological phenotypes. In the study, 150 to 200 TCR beta chains were listed as associated with cytomegalovirus. In vitro tests confirmed that three of the cytomegalovirus-associated TCR beta chains recognize cytomegalovirus antigens. In a later analysis, TCR association rates were found to vary across HLA loci, with the most associated TCRs seen for DRB1 alleles and the fewest for HLA-C alleles. Most CMV-associated TCR beta chains appeared to be HLA-restricted in a later analysis, and the HLA associations seemed to be driven largely by CMV exposure. In a later analysis, HLA-associated TCR beta chains were found to be more clonally expanded and to have lower generation probabilities than equally common non-associated chains. The 87-base-pair reads could not distinguish some IMGT-functional V segments, including TRBV6-2 and TRBV6-3, so those segments were excluded. A further reported finding was that TCR beta sequences accurately predicted the HLA-A and HLA-B alleles for most subjects in the first cohort.

Regarding this clone: Its target antigen remains unknown.

Libraries were prepared through the immunoSEQ multiplex PCR assay. A mixture of 60 forward primers for TCR Vbeta segments and 13 reverse primers for TCR Jbeta segments was used in the multiplex PCR. The CDR3 region of rearranged TCR beta genes was amplified from genomic DNA by a multiplex PCR assay. The amplified TCR beta libraries were sequenced on the Illumina HiSeq System as 87-base-pair reads. In the authors' own workflow: A later analysis counted tens of millions of unique TCR beta chains across the 666 repertoires, and roughly 9.9 million of these chains were shared by at least two donors. A nearest-neighbor algorithm error-corrected the raw reads and collapsed the reads into unique sequences, merging closely related sequences to remove PCR and sequencing errors. Alignment of CDR3 sequences to IMGT reference sequences was used to assign V, D and J gene segments. For a sequence to be retained, a match of at least six nucleotides was required to both a V gene segment and a J gene segment. Rearrangements were classified as productive when the CDR3 lacked stop codons and remained in frame with V and J, and all other rearrangements were classified as non-productive. Following IMGT convention, CDR3 was defined as the stretch from the second conserved V-encoded cysteine to the conserved J-encoded phenylalanine. The earlier analysis of roughly 590 of the donors excluded sequences that lacked an unambiguous match to a single V gene segment. An earlier analysis of a few hundred of the donors classified V segments as functional when productive rearrangements were above 56.7% and as segregating when the standard deviation between donors was above 5%. To diagnose cytomegalovirus status from the catalog of TCR beta chain sequences, a statistical classification framework was built. V and J gene assignment, in a later analysis, came from comparing TCR nucleotide sequences with IMGT/GENE-DB human TR gene sequences. In a later analysis, CDR3 sequences and most-parsimonious VDJ recombination scenarios were assigned using the TCRdist pipeline. In a later analysis, every TCR beta chain was defined by the combination of its CDR3 amino acid sequence and its V-gene family, and reads without a unique V-gene family were dropped. In a later analysis, around 600 highly shared, low-generation-probability nucleotide sequences were removed to address suspected cross-contamination and a sequencing artifact. In a later analysis, a clonal expansion index for each public chain was calculated from normalized within-repertoire ranks of inferred template counts. In a later analysis, generation probabilities were computed with a VDJ recombination model fitted to out-of-frame rearrangements, and the resulting probabilities were checked against IGoR. Hypergeometric tests were used in a later analysis to score TCR-TCR, TCR-HLA and TCR-CMV co-occurrence, with a repertoire-size bias correction applied to the TCR pairs. In a later analysis, false discovery rates were estimated by permuting HLA or CMV assignments 20 times. In a later analysis, co-occurring TCRs were grouped using DBSCAN, with TCRdist sequence similarity added in when clustering inside HLA-allele-positive subsets. Co-occurrence clustering excluded repertoires with fewer than 30,000 or more than 120,000 public chains, plus five with anomalous nucleotide sharing. In TCRdb, the immuneACCESS table is reduced to in-frame sequences with V and J assigned. These tables do not hold every clone; where another copy was compared, an unresolved V gene accounts for under half, and the others remain unexplained. The DNA was the basis for D and trimming; V, J and clone size are from that table. The sample's clone listing holds about 210,000 clones. The ten largest account for over 0.75% of the sample.

The sequence joins TRBV6-1 to TRBJ2-3, with 10 junctional bases fitting TRBD2. The TCR was taken from a woman in her twenties or thirties in good health and CMV-seropositive. The material sequenced was PBMCs. CDR3 region: CASSEVRTSGTSTDTQYF. Read as DNA, the sequence is TGTGCCAGCAGTGAGGTTCGGACTAGCGGAACTAGCACAGATACGCAGTATTTT.